These T cell receptor beta chains were read from a single sample in a study of CD8+ T cells in alopecia areata. Generated by immunoSEQ multiplex PCR, the TCRdb table keeps only in-frame clones and is missing some. Found here are 85,000 to 110,000 clones, 55% of them singletons; the top ten hold around 8.5%. Source material: CD4+ T cells sorted from blood. These receptor sequences come from a human donor in good health. Both conserved end residues are part of each CDR3. Fields, in order: J gene, clone size, D gene, V gene, CDR3 DNA, CDR3 protein. The D gene is left open where the match is weak. Part of the rows lack a size; the others show once, few, many or a class for expanded clones.

TRBJ1-6 | . | TRBD1 | TRBV13 | TGTGCCAGCAGCTTCCGAGCAGGGGGTAATTCACCCCTCCACTTT | CASSFRAGGNSPLHF
TRBJ2-5 | . | TRBD1 | TRBV29-1 | TGCAGCGTTTCACAGGGGCGAGAGACCCAGTACTTC | CSVSQGRETQYF
TRBJ1-6 | . | . | TRBV30 | TGTGCCTGGAGTTACCGGACACAACCTCAAAATTCACCCCTCCACTTT | CAWSYRTQPQNSPLHF
TRBJ2-7 | . | . | TRBV10-3 | TGTGCCATCAGGCCGGGACTTGGAGAGCAGTACTTC | CAIRPGLGEQYF
TRBJ1-3 | few | . | TRBV28 | TGTGCCAGCAGTTCCTCGGCTCAGGCGGACACCATATATTTT | CASSSSAQADTIYF
TRBJ2-1 | few | . | TRBV29-1 | TGCAGCGTGGGTGGGATCTCCTACAATGAGCAGTTCTTC | CSVGGISYNEQFF
TRBJ2-5 | . | TRBD2 | TRBV25-1 | TGTGCCAGTTCGGGACTAGCGGGGGCCCAAGAGACCCAGTACTTC | CASSGLAGAQETQYF
TRBJ1-1 | . | TRBD1 | TRBV2 | TGTGCCAGCAGCGCGACAGGGCGGGACACTGAAGCTTTCTTT | CASSATGRDTEAFF
TRBJ2-2 | many | TRBD2 | TRBV4-1 | TGCGCCAGCAGCCAAGTGCGGGAGCGGGCGAACACCGGGGAGCTGTTTTTT | CASSQVRERANTGELFF
TRBJ1-1 | . | . | TRBV5-4 | TGTGCCAGCAGCTTGGGTTCAGGGCTGGGCACTGAAGCTTTCTTT | CASSLGSGLGTEAFF
TRBJ2-5 | . | TRBD2 | TRBV25-1 | TGTGCCAGCAGTGGGACACCGACTAGCGGGGAACAAGAGACCCAGTACTTC | CASSGTPTSGEQETQYF
TRBJ2-1 | few | . | TRBV10-2 | TGCGCCAGCAGTGACCGAAAAGGGGTAGGGTCCTACAATGAGCAGTTCTTC | CASSDRKGVGSYNEQFF
TRBJ1-1 | . | TRBD1 | TRBV30 | TGTGCCTGGGCAGGGGGACAGCTCAACACTGAAGCTTTCTTT | CAWAGGQLNTEAFF
TRBJ2-5 | . | . | TRBV2 | TGTGCCAGCAGTGGAGGTAACCCCGGAGAGACCCAGTACTTC | CASSGGNPGETQYF
TRBJ2-5 | few | . | TRBV2 | TGTGCCAGCAGAGTGGGGGAGACCCAGTACTTC | CASRVGETQYF
TRBJ2-7 | few | . | TRBV28 | TGTGCCAGCAGCCCCCGGCGGGACTCCGGATCCTACGAGCAGTACTTC | CASSPRRDSGSYEQYF
TRBJ2-3 | . | . | TRBV5-1 | TGCGCCAGCAGCTTTTCAAGCGGCACAGATACGCAGTATTTT | CASSFSSGTDTQYF
TRBJ1-6 | . | . | TRBV30 | TGTGCCTTGACCCGGGACTACGGATCACCCCTCCACTTT | CALTRDYGSPLHF
TRBJ1-2 | . | TRBD1 | TRBV5-1 | TGCGCCAGCAGCTTACTCACAGGGGGCGAAGGGAAGGGCTACACCTTC | CASSLLTGGEGKGYTF
TRBJ1-1 | . | . | TRBV4-1 | TGCGCCAGCAGCCAAGTAAGGGGATCGTTGAACACTGAAGCTTTCTTT | CASSQVRGSLNTEAFF
TRBJ1-1 | . | . | TRBV5-1 | TGCGCCAGCAGCTTGTGGGTAGCGGCGAACACTGAAGCTTTCTTT | CASSLWVAANTEAFF
TRBJ2-4 | many | TRBD1 | TRBV7-2 | TGTGCCAGCAGCCCGACAGGGTTAGGAGCCAAAAACATTCAGTACTTC | CASSPTGLGAKNIQYF
TRBJ2-7 | few | TRBD1 | TRBV29-1 | TGCAGCGTTCGGGGACAGGGATGGTTCAACGAGCAGTACTTC | CSVRGQGWFNEQYF
TRBJ1-1 | few | . | TRBV7-9 | TGTGCCAGCAGCGTTACCCGGACGGAGAACACTGAAGCTTTCTTT | CASSVTRTENTEAFF
TRBJ1-5 | . | . | TRBV30 | TGTGCCTGGAGTCGACGGGTGAATCAGCCCCAGCATTTT | CAWSRRVNQPQHF
TRBJ2-7 | few | TRBD2 | TRBV4-2 | TGTGCCAGCAGCCAAGATGGGGGGACTACAAGAGAGCAGTACTTC | CASSQDGGTTREQYF
TRBJ2-4 | once | TRBD1 | TRBV5-1 | TGCGCCAGCAGCTTGTCTCCCGGGACAGTAAGTCTAGCCAAAAACATTCAGTACTTC | CASSLSPGTVSLAKNIQYF
TRBJ2-6 | . | TRBD1 | TRBV11-2 | TGTGCCAGCAGAGAGGGACAGGGGAGGTCTGGGGCCAACGTCCTGACTTTC | CASREGQGRSGANVLTF
TRBJ2-3 | . | . | TRBV5-1 | TGCGCCAGCAGCTTACAGGGACCCACAGATACGCAGTATTTT | CASSLQGPTDTQYF
TRBJ2-5 | once | TRBD1 | TRBV6-1 | TGTGCCAGCAGTCTTACAGGGGGCGCGGAGACCCAGTACTTC | CASSLTGGAETQYF
TRBJ2-1 | few | . | TRBV5-1 | TGCGCCAGCAGCCCGAACCAGCCGGGGGAGCAGTTCTTC | CASSPNQPGEQFF
TRBJ1-1 | few | . | TRBV2 | TGTGCCAGCAGGGCGGACGGTGAAGCTTTCTTT | CASRADGEAFF
TRBJ1-2 | . | . | TRBV2 | TGCGCCCATGGTGACCTCTTAGGGTATGGCTACACCTTC | CAHGDLLGYGYTF
TRBJ2-3 | . | . | TRBV7-9 | TGTGCCAGCAGCTTACGCGATACGCAGTATTTT | CASSLRDTQYF
TRBJ1-6 | once | . | TRBV30 | TGTGCCTGGAGTGAAACGGGCACGAGCTCCTATAATTCACCCCTCCACTTT | CAWSETGTSSYNSPLHF
TRBJ1-2 | . | TRBD1 | TRBV18 | TGTGCCAGCTCACCCGGACAGGAAACCTATGGCTACACCTTC | CASSPGQETYGYTF
TRBJ1-5 | . | . | TRBV27 | TGTGCCAGCAGTTTCATGCGGGGCAGGATTACATATAGCAATCAGCCCCAGCATTTT | CASSFMRGRITYSNQPQHF
TRBJ1-2 | . | . | TRBV13 | TGTGCCAGCAGATACAGACAGAGTATGGATGGCTACACCTTC | CASRYRQSMDGYTF
TRBJ1-2 | . | . | TRBV30 | TGTGCCTGGAGAATCGACGGAAACTATGGCTACACCTTC | CAWRIDGNYGYTF
TRBJ1-5 | few | . | TRBV29-1 | TGCAGCGTTGCGGAGGACGGCAATCAGCCCCAGCATTTT | CSVAEDGNQPQHF
TRBJ2-1 | . | . | TRBV6-1 | TGTGCCAGCAGGGCCGCGGACGGAGCCTACAATGAGCAGTTCTTC | CASRAADGAYNEQFF
TRBJ1-4 | . | TRBD1 | TRBV4-3 | TGCGCCAGCAGCCGACAGGACAGGGGGAATGAAAAACTGTTTTTT | CASSRQDRGNEKLFF
TRBJ1-1 | few | TRBD1 | TRBV5-1 | TGCGCCAGCAGTGAGGGGGCAGGAAACACTGAAGCTTTCTTT | CASSEGAGNTEAFF
TRBJ1-2 | . | TRBD1 | TRBV5-6 | TGTGCCAGCAGCCCGGGGACAGAGAAAGTGGCGGGCTACACCTTC | CASSPGTEKVAGYTF
TRBJ1-5 | . | TRBD1 | TRBV7-2 | TGTGCCAGCAGCGTGGGACAGGGGGCGTGGGACAATCAGCCCCAGCATTTT | CASSVGQGAWDNQPQHF
TRBJ1-6 | . | . | TRBV4-2 | TGTGCCAGCAGCCAACGGGGCGGTGATAATTCACCCCTCCACTTT | CASSQRGGDNSPLHF
TRBJ2-2 | . | TRBD2 | TRBV2 | TGTGCCAGCAGTGGGGGAGGGGATACGAACACCGGGGAGCTGTTTTTT | CASSGGGDTNTGELFF
TRBJ2-6 | . | TRBD1 | TRBV6-1 | TGTGCCAGCAGTGCTGGGACAGGGGGCACTGGGGCCAACGTCCTGACTTTC | CASSAGTGGTGANVLTF
TRBJ2-5 | . | . | TRBV4-3 | TGCGCCAGCAGCCAAGATATTAGCGGCGAGACCCAGTACTTC | CASSQDISGETQYF
TRBJ1-2 | . | . | TRBV15 | TGTGCCACTGGGCGGGACGGAAATAACTATGGCTACACCTTC | CATGRDGNNYGYTF
TRBJ1-6 | . | . | TRBV5-1 | TGCGCCAGCAGCTTGGTGGGCAGCCCGGAGAATTCACCCCTCCACTTT | CASSLVGSPENSPLHF
TRBJ1-5 | . | . | TRBV30 | TGTGCCTGGAGTTCCGATAGCAGGGCGGGTCAGCCCCAGCATTTT | CAWSSDSRAGQPQHF
TRBJ2-1 | . | TRBD2 | TRBV25-1 | TGTGCCAGCACTGGTGGGGCGGGGGGCAGTGAGCAGTTCTTC | CASTGGAGGSEQFF
TRBJ2-7 | . | . | TRBV15 | TGTGCCACCCGGCCAGCGTCGGGCTACGAGCAGTACTTC | CATRPASGYEQYF
TRBJ2-5 | . | TRBD2 | TRBV11-2 | TGTGCCAGCAGCATTCTAGCGGGGGGGGAGACCCAGTACTTC | CASSILAGGETQYF
TRBJ2-1 | . | . | TRBV7-2 | TGTGCCAGCAGCTTAGAGTCCTACAATGAGCAGTTCTTC | CASSLESYNEQFF